This T cell receptor beta chain stems from a study of shared clonotypes between healthy human individuals. Some clones are missing from TCRdb's copy, which holds only in-frame ones; the method was immunoSEQ multiplex PCR. The sample lists 300,000 to 400,000 clones; roughly 84% were seen once. Germline values: CDR1 MDHEN, CDR2 SYDVKM. The CDR3 consists of 13 residues. V lost 8 bases, J lost 3 bases, and 5 bases stayed unmatched. The sequenced sample was memory CD8+ T cells sorted from blood. Subset given: CD45RO+ cells pooled with CCR7-negative TemRA cells. The clonotype originates from a man aged 18 to 35 in good health. J is TRBJ2-3 and V is TRBV28; 7 nucleotides agree with TRBD1. This CDR3 reads CASSDRWTDTQYF. The CDR3 DNA reads TGTGCCAGCTCGGACAGGTGGACAGATACGCAGTATTTT.